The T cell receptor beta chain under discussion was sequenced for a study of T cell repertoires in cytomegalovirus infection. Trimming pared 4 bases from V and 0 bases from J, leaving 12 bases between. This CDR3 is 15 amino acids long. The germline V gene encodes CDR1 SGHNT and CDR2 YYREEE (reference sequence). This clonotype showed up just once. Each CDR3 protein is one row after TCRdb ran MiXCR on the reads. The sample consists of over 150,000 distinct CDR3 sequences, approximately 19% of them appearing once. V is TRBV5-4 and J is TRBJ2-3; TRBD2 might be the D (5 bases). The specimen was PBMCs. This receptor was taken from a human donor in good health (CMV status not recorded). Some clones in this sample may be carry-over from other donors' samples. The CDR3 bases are TGTGCCAGCAGCGAGGGAGCGCGAAGCACAGATACGCAGTATTTT. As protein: CASSEGARSTDTQYF.